This T cell receptor beta chain was documented in a study of T cell changes during pregnancy in multiple sclerosis. The method was immunoSEQ multiplex PCR; TCRdb's version includes in-frame clones alone and lacks a portion of them. The data show approximately 48,000 clones, about 94% seen once. This clonotype was obtained from a female donor with multiple sclerosis, enrolled in a pregnancy study. Sequencing used CD4+ T cells from peripheral blood mononuclear cells, obtained after pregnancy.

The CDR3 sequence: CAWSSGATEAFF. The CDR3 DNA follows: TGTGCCTGGTCATCAGGGGCCACTGAAGCTTTCTTT. The rearrangement links TRBV30 to TRBJ1-1; D is perhaps TRBD1 (6 bases). The V gene lost 5 bases and the J gene lost 4 bases, with 11 bases spanning the gap. Germline V gene data show CDR1 as GTSNPN and CDR2 as SVGIG (reference sequence). The CDR3 loop spans 12 amino acids. Variable domain in full (rest from reference TRBV30 and TRBJ1-1): SQTIHQWPATLVQPVGSPLSLECTVEGTSNPNLYWYRQAAGRGLQLLFYSVGIGQISSEVPQNLSASRPQDRQFILSSKKLLLSDSGFYLCAWSSGATEAFFGQGTRLTVV.